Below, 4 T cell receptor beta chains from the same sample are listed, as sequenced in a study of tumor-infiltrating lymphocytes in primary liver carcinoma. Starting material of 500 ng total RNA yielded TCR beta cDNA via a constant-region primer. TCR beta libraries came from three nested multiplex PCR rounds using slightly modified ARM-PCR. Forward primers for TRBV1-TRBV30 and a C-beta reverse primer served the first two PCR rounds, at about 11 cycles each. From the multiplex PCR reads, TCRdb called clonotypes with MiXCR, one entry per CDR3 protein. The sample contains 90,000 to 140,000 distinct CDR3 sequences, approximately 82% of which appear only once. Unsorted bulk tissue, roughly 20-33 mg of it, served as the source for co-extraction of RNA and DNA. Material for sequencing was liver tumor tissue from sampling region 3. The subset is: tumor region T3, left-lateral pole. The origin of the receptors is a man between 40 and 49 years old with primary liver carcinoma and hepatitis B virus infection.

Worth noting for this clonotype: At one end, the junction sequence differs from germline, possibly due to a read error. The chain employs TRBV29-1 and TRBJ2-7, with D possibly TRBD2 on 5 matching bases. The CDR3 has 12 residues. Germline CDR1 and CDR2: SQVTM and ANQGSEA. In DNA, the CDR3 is TGCAGCGTCCCTACTAGTTTCCACGAGCAATACTTC. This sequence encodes CSVPTSFHEQYF.

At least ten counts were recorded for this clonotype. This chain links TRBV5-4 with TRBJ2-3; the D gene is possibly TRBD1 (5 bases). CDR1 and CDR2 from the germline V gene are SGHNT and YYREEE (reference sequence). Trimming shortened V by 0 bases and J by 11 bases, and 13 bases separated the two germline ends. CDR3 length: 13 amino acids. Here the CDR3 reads CASSLASGWEQYF. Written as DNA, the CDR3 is TGTGCCAGCAGCTTGGCATCAGGGTGGGAGCAGTATTTT.

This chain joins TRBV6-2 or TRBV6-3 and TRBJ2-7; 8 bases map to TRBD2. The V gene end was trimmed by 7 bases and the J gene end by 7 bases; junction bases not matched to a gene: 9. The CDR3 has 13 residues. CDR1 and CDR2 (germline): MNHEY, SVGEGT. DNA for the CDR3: TGTGCCAGCAATCACGGACTAGCAACTGAGCAGTACTTC. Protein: CASNHGLATEQYF.

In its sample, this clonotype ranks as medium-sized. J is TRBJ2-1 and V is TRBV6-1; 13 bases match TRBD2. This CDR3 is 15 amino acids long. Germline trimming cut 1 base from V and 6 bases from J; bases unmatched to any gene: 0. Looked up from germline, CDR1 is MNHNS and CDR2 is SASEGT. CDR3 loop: CASSEGTSGSNEQFF. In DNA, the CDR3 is TGTGCCAGCAGTGAAGGGACTAGCGGGAGCAATGAGCAGTTCTTC.